This T cell receptor (beta chain) was captured by sequencing in a study of blood T cell repertoires in COVID-19. Overall study context: Acute and convalescent COVID-19 specimens originated in the United States, Italy and Spain. PBMCs, B-cell-depleted T cells, or T cells were the source of the cDNA or gDNA that made up the material.

Those enrolled in Seattle joined during active infection and were followed longitudinally afterward. Original processing notes: Nucleated cell number was recorded as an estimate derived from reference gene primer amplification. Sequencing used immunoSEQ multiplex PCR; TCRdb keeps in-frame clones, though not all of them. The DNA gave D and trimming, while V, J and clone size come from that table. The table includes 250,000 to 300,000 clones, roughly 88% detected once. From germline, CDR1 is MNHEY and CDR2 SVGEGT. The V gene lost 2 bases and the J gene lost 2 bases, with 16 bases spanning the gap. CDR3 length: 17 residues.

The source is a woman in her sixties or seventies with COVID-19, enrolled during active disease. V is TRBV6-2 or TRBV6-3 and J is TRBJ1-5, with a possible D match to TRBD1 (6 bases). Source material: peripheral blood. CDR3 region: CASSYNRQGIGNQPQHF. The CDR3 region has the DNA TGTGCCAGCAGTTACAATCGCCAGGGGATCGGCAATCAGCCCCAGCATTTT.